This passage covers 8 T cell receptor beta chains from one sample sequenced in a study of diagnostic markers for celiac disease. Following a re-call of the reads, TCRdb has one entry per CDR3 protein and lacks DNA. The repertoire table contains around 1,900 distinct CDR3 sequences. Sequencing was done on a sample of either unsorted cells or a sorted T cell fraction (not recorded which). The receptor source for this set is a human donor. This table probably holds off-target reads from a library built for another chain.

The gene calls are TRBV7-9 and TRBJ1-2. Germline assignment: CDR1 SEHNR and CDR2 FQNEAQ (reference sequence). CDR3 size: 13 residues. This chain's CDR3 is CASSQMMGYGYTF. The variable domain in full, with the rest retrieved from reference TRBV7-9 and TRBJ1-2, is DTGVSQNPRHKITKRGQNVTFRCDPISEHNRLYWYRQTLGQGPEFLTYFQNEAQLEKSRLLSDRFSAERPKGSFSTLEIQRTEQGDSAMYLCASSQMMGYGYTFGSGTRLTVV.

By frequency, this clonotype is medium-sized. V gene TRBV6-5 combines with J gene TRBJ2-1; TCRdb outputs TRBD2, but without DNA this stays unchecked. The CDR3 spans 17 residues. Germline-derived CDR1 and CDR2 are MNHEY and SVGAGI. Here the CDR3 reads CASSYGSGGRTYNEQFF.

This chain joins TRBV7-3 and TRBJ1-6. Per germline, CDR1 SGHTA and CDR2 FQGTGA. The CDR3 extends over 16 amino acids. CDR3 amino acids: CASSSYADVVNSPLHF.

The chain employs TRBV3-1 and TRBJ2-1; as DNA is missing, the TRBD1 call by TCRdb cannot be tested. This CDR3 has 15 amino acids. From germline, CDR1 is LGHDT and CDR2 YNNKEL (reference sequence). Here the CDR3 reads CASSLGGPLYNEQFF.

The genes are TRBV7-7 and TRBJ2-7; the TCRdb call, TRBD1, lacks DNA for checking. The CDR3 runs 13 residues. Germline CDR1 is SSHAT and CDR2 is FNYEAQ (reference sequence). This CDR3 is CASSLDQGYEQYF.

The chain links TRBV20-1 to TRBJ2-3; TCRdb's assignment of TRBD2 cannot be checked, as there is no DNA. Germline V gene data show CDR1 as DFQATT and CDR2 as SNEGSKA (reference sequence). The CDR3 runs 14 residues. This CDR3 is CRGTSGSLTDTQYF.

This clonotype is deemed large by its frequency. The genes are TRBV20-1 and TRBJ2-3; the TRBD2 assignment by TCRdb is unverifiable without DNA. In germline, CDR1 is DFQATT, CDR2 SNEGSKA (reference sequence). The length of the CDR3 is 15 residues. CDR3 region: CSARAPSGGTDTQYF.

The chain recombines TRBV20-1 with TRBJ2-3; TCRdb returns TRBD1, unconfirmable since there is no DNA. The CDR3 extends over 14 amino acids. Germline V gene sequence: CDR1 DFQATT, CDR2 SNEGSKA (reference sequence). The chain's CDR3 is CSARFPRGRDTQYF.